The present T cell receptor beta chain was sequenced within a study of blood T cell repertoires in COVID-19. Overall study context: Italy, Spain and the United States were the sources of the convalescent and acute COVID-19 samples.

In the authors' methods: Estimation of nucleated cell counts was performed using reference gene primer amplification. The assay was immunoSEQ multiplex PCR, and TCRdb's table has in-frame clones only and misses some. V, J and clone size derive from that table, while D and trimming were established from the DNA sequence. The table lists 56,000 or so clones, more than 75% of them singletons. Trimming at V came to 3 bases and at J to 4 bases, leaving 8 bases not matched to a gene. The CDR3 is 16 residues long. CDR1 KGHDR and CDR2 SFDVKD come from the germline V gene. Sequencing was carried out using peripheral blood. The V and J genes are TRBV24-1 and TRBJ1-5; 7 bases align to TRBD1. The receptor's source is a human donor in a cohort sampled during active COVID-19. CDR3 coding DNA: TGTGCCACCAGTGATGCTACCGGGACAGATAATCAGCCCCAGCATTTT. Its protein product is CATSDATGTDNQPQHF.